This T cell receptor (beta chain) was recovered during a study of blood T cell repertoires in COVID-19. Study background: Some COVID-19 samples were acute and others convalescent; all came from the United States, Italy and Spain. PBMCs, B-cell-depleted T cells, or T cells provided the cDNA or gDNA that made up the material.

The V segment lost 4 bases and the J segment 10 bases; nucleotides outside the gene matches: 16. CDR3 length equals 16 residues. Germline loops: CDR1 SGHRS, CDR2 YFSETQ. Original data processing: Reference gene primer amplification in the assay estimated nucleated cell counts. Using immunoSEQ multiplex PCR, the repertoire was profiled, and TCRdb retains in-frame clones only, with some absent. From that table come the V and J calls and clone size; the DNA was used to work out D and trimming. This table has about 200,000 clones, around nine tenths appearing once. Sequencing was performed on peripheral blood. V is TRBV5-1 and J is TRBJ2-1; 8 bases match TRBD2. The source of this sequence is a man in his forties with active or convalescent COVID-19. This CDR3 reads CASSQQTSAPSAEQFF. The CDR3 nucleotides are TGCGCCAGCAGCCAACAGACTAGCGCCCCATCGGCGGAGCAGTTCTTC.